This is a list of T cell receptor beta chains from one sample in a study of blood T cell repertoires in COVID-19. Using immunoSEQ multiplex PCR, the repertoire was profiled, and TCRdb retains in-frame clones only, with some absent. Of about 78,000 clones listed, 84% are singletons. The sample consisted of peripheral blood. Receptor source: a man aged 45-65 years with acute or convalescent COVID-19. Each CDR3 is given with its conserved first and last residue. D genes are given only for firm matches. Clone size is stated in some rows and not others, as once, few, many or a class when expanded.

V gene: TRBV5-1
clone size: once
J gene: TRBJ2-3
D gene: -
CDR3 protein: CASSFPGEDTQYF
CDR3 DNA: TGCGCCAGCAGCTTTCCAGGCGAAGATACGCAGTATTTT

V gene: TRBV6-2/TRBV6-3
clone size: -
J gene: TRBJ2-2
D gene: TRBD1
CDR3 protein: CASSYDRDRGTTGELFF
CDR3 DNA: TGTGCCAGCAGTTACGACCGGGACAGGGGAACCACCGGGGAGCTGTTTTTT

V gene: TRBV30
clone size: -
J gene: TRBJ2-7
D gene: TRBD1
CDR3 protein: CAWSYRGPGEQYF
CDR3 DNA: TGTGCCTGGAGTTACAGGGGCCCCGGCGAGCAGTACTTC

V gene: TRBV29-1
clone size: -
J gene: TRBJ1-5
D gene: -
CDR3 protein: CSVDIGGHQPQHF
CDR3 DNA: TGCAGCGTTGACATCGGGGGTCATCAGCCCCAGCATTTT

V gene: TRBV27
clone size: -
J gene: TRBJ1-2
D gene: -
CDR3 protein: CASRDTANYGYTF
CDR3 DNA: TGTGCCAGCAGGGACACCGCTAACTATGGCTACACCTTC

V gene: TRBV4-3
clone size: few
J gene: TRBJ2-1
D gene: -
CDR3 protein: CASRGGWGGEQFF
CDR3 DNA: TGCGCCAGCAGGGGGGGATGGGGCGGTGAGCAGTTCTTC

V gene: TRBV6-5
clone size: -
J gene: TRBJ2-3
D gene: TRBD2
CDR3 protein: CASSYSASGFGNTQYF
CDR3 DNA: TGTGCCAGCAGTTACTCGGCTAGCGGGTTCGGTAATACGCAGTATTTT

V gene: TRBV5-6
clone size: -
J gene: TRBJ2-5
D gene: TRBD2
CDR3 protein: CASSFLAGGETQYF
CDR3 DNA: TGTGCCAGCAGCTTTCTAGCGGGAGGGGAGACCCAGTACTTC

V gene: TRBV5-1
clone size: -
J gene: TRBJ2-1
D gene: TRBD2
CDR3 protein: CASTVGGGPYNEQFF
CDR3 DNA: TGCGCCAGCACCGTCGGGGGAGGGCCCTACAATGAGCAGTTCTTC

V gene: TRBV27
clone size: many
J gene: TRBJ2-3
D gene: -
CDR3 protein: CASSLYPGPRTDTQYF
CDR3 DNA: TGTGCCAGCAGTTTATACCCAGGCCCCCGCACAGATACGCAGTATTTT

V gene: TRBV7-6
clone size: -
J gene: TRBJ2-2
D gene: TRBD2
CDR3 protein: CASSEAGGELFF
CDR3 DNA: TGTGCCAGCAGCGAAGCGGGAGGGGAGCTGTTTTTT

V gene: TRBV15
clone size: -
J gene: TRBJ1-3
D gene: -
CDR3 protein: CATSRDWTGNTIYF
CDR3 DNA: TGTGCCACCAGCAGAGATTGGACAGGAAACACCATATATTTT

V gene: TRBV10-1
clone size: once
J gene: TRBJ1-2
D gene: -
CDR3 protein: CASRETGENYGYTF
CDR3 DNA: TGCGCCAGCAGGGAGACAGGAGAGAACTATGGCTACACCTTC

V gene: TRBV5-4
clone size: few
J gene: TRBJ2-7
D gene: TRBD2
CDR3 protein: CASSAGTSGVYEQYF
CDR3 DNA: TGTGCCAGCAGCGCCGGGACTAGCGGGGTGTACGAGCAGTACTTC

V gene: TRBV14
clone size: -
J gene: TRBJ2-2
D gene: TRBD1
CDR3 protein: CASSAQGARTGELFF
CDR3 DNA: TGTGCCAGCAGCGCCCAGGGGGCACGCACCGGGGAGCTGTTTTTT

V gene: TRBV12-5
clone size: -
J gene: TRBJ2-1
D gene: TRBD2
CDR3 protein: CASGRDSGLIYNEQFF
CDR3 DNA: TGTGCTAGTGGCCGGGACTCGGGACTAATCTACAATGAGCAGTTCTTC

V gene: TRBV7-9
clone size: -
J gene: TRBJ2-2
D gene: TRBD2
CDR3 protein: CASTPGLAGATGELFF
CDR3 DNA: TGTGCCAGCACCCCCGGACTAGCGGGAGCCACCGGGGAGCTGTTTTTT

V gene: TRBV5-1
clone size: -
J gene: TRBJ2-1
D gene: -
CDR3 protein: CASSFAGQAYNEQFF
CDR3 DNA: TGCGCCAGCAGCTTCGCTGGACAAGCCTACAATGAGCAGTTCTTC

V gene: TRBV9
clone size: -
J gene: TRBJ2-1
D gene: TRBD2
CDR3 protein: CASSATSGRNNEQFF
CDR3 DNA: TGTGCCAGCAGCGCTACTAGCGGGAGGAATAATGAGCAGTTCTTC

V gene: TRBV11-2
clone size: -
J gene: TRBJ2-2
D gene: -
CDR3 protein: CASSLVLAGMAGELFF
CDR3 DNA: TGTGCCAGCAGCTTAGTTTTGGCGGGGATGGCCGGGGAGCTGTTTTTT

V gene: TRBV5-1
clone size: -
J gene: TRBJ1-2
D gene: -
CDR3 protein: CASSPTGNYGYTF
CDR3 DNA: TGCGCCAGCAGCCCTACAGGGAACTATGGCTACACCTTC

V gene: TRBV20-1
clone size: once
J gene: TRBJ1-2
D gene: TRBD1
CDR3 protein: CSASIQGALGYTF
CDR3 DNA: TGCAGTGCTAGTATACAGGGGGCGCTTGGCTACACCTTC

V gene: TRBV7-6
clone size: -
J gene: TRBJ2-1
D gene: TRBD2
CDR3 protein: CASSRDSGNSYNEQFF
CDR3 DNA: TGTGCCAGCAGCCGTGATAGCGGGAACTCCTACAATGAGCAGTTCTTC

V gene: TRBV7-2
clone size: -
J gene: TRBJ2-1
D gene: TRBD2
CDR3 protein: CASSLGGTSGRVEQFF
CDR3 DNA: TGTGCCAGCAGCTTAGGGGGGACTAGCGGGAGGGTTGAGCAGTTCTTC

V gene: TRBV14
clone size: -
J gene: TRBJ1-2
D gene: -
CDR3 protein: CASSGGPNYGYTF
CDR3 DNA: TGTGCCAGCAGTGGAGGACCTAACTATGGCTACACCTTC

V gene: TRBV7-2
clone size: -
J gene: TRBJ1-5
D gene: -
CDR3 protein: CASSLGDIDRPQHF
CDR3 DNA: TGTGCCAGCAGCTTAGGGGACATCGATCGGCCCCAGCATTTT

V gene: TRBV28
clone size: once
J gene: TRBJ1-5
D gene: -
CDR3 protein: CASRPGQLNQPQHF
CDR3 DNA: TGTGCCAGCAGACCTGGACAGCTAAATCAGCCCCAGCATTTT

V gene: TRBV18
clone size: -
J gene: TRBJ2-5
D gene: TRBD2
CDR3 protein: CASSPSGGAKETQYF
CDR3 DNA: TGTGCCAGCTCACCTAGCGGGGGGGCGAAGGAGACCCAGTACTTC

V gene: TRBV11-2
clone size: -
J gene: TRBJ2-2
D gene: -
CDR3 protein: CASSSSGSNLRELFF
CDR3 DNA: TGTGCCAGCAGCTCAAGCGGAAGTAATCTTCGGGAGCTGTTTTTT

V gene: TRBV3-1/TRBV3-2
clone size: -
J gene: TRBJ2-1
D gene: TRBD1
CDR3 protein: CASSHDRVSYNEQFF
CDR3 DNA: TGTGCCAGCAGCCACGACAGGGTCTCCTACAATGAGCAGTTCTTC

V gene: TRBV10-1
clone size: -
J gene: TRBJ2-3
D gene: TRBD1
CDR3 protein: CARPGQGSDTQYF
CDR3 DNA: TGCGCCCGGCCGGGACAGGGCTCAGATACGCAGTATTTT

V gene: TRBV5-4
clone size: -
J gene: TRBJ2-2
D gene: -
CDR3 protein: CASSPHTGELFF
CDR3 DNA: TGTGCCAGCAGCCCCCATACCGGGGAGCTGTTTTTT

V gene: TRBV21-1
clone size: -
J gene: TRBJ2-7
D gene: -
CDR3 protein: CASSPGTHYEQYF
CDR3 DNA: TGTGCCAGCAGCCCCGGGACTCACTACGAGCAGTACTTC

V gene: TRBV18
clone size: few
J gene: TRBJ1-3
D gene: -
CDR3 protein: CASSPPELSGNTIYF
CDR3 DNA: TGTGCCAGCTCACCACCCGAGCTCTCTGGAAACACCATATATTTT

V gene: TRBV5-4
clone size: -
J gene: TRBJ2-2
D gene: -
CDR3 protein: CASSLELARGELFF
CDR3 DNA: TGTGCCAGCAGCTTGGAGCTAGCCCGCGGGGAGCTGTTTTTT

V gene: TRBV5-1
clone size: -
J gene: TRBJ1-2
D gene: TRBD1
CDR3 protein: CASSLTGDSNYGYTF
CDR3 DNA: TGCGCCAGCAGCTTGACAGGGGATTCTAACTATGGCTACACCTTC

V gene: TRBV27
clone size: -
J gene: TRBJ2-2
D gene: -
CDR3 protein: CASGRQVNTGELFF
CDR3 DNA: TGTGCCAGCGGACGACAGGTTAACACCGGGGAGCTGTTTTTT

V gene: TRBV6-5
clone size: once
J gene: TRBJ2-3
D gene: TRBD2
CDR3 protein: CASRAGPSGTDTQYF
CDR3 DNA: TGTGCCAGCAGAGCGGGGCCCTCCGGCACAGATACGCAGTATTTT

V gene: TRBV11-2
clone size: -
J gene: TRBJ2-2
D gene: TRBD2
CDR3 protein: CASGLAGTTGELFF
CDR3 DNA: TGTGCCAGCGGACTAGCGGGTACCACCGGGGAGCTGTTTTTT

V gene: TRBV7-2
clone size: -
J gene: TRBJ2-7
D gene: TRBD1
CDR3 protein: CASSLSRSGTVSYEQYF
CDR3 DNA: TGTGCCAGCAGCTTATCCCGATCCGGGACAGTCTCCTACGAGCAGTACTTC

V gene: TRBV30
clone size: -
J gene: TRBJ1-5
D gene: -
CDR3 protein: CAWSTTGSNQPQHF
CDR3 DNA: TGTGCCTGGAGCACAACAGGGAGCAATCAGCCCCAGCATTTT

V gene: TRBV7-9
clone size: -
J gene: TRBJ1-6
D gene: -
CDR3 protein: CASSFASGNSPLHF
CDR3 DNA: TGTGCCAGCAGCTTCGCCTCCGGGAATTCACCCCTCCACTTT